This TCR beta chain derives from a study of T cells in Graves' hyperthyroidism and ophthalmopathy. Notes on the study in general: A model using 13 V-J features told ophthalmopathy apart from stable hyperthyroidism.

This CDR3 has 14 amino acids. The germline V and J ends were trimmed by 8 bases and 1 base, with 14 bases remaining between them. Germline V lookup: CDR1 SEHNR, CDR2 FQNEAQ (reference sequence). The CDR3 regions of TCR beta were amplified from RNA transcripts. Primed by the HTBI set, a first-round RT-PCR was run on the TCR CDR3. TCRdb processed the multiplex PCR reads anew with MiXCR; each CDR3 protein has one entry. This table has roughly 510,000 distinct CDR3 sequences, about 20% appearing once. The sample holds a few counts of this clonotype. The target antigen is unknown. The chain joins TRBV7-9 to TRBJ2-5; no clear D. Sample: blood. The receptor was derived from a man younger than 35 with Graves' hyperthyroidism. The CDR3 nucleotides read TGTGCCAGCCGCCCCCCAGGATTCCAAGAGACCCAGTACTTC. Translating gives CASRPPGFQETQYF.